Each of the 3 T cell receptor beta chains below was sequenced from the same sample in a study of cytomegalovirus exposure and HLA in healthy donors. Method: immunoSEQ multiplex PCR; TCRdb's copy keeps in-frame clones and lacks some. The data show over 75,000 clones, approximately 91% seen once. Sequencing used PBMCs. The receptors stem from a man aged 25 to 45 in good health and CMV-seronegative.

The chain links TRBV11-2 to TRBJ1-1; 7 nucleotides align to TRBD1. Losses at the gene ends were 4 bases for V and 5 bases for J; bases not matched to a gene: 10. Germline loops: CDR1 SGHAT, CDR2 FQNNGV. This CDR3 comprises 15 residues. The CDR3 nucleotides are TGTGCCAGCAGCTCCCTACGACAGGGAGGAACTGAAGCTTTCTTT. This translates into CASSSLRQGGTEAFF.

This chain joins TRBV6-1 and TRBJ2-1; no clear D. The CDR3 contains 11 residues. The V end was cut by 8 bases, the J end by 8 bases, with 10 bases between. Germline CDR1 MNHNS, CDR2 SASEGT. CDR3 loop: CASDGFYEQFF. CDR3 nucleotides: TGTGCCAGCGACGGGTTTTATGAGCAGTTCTTC.

The V and J genes are TRBV25-1 and TRBJ2-7; the match to TRBD2 covers 9 bases. The junction had 10 bases not matched to a gene; V was cut back by 6 bases and J by 4 bases. The CDR3 is made up of 15 amino acids. Germline V gives CDR1 MGHDK, CDR2 SYGVNS. This CDR3 reads CASSLSFGLAYEQYF. The DNA of the CDR3 is TGTGCCAGCAGCCTATCCTTCGGACTAGCGTACGAGCAGTACTTC.